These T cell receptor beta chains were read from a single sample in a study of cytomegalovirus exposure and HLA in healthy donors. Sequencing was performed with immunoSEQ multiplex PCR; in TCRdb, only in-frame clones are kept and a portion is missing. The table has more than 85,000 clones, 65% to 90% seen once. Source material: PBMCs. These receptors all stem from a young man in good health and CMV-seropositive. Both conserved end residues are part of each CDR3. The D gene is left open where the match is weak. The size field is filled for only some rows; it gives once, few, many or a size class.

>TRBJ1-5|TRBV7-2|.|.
TGTGCCAGCAGCCGCGAAACAGGATTCAATCAGCCCCAGCATTTT
CASSRETGFNQPQHF
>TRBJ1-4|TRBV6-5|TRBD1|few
TGTGCCAGCAGTTACTCACAGGGGGCTGTCGGTGAAAAACTGTTTTTT
CASSYSQGAVGEKLFF
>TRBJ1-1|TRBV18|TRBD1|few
TGTGCCAGCTCAGGGGACAGGCGAGAAGCTTTCTTT
CASSGDRREAFF
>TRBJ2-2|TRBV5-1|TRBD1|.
TGCGCCAGCAGCCTGGGACAGGGGAGGTCCACCGGGGAGCTGTTTTTT
CASSLGQGRSTGELFF
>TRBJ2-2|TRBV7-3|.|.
TGTGCCAGCAGCTCGACAGGCACGGGCACCGGGGAGCTGTTTTTT
CASSSTGTGTGELFF
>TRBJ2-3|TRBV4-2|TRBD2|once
TGTGCCAGCAGCCAAGACAGAGCGGGGGGGCGTTTGAGCACAGATACGCAGTATTTT
CASSQDRAGGRLSTDTQYF
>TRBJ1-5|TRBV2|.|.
TGTGCCAGCAGTGCGTCCCAACGGAGCAATCAGCCCCAGCATTTT
CASSASQRSNQPQHF
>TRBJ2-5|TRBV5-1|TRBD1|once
TGCGCCAGCAGCTTGGGGGACAGGGCGGAGACCCAGTACTTC
CASSLGDRAETQYF
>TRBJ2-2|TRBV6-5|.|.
TGTGCCAGCAGAACGGGTGGGGAGCTGTTTTTT
CASRTGGELFF
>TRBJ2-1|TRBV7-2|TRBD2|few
TGTGCCAGCAGCAAAACCCCCTCGCGGGGGGGGATCCGGGAGCAGTTCTTC
CASSKTPSRGGIREQFF
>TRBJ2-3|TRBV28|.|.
TGTGCCAGCAGCGGGCAGGGGAGTACAGATACGCAGTATTTT
CASSGQGSTDTQYF
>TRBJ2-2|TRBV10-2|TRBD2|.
TGCGCCAGTCGGACTAGCGTACCCGGGGAGCTGTTTTTT
CASRTSVPGELFF
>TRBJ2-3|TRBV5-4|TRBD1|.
TGTGCCAGCAGGCCTAACAGGGGGCAAGATACGCAGTATTTT
CASRPNRGQDTQYF
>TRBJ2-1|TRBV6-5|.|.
TGTGCCAGCAGTTACGCCGCCGGGGCCTACAATGAGCAGTTCTTC
CASSYAAGAYNEQFF
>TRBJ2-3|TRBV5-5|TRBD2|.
TGTGCCAGCAGCTTGGTCCTAGCGGGGGCAGATACGCAGTATTTT
CASSLVLAGADTQYF
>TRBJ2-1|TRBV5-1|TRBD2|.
TGCGCCAGCAGCTCTGTCGGGGGGGCCCACAATGAGCAGTTCTTC
CASSSVGGAHNEQFF
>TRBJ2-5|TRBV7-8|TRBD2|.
TGTGCCAGCAGCTTAGGGGGGACTAGCGGGGGCCAAGAGACCCAGTACTTC
CASSLGGTSGGQETQYF
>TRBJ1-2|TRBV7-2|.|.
TGTGCCAGCAGCCTACTCACGGCTAACTATGGCTACACCTTC
CASSLLTANYGYTF
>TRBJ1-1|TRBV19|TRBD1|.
TGTGCCAGTAGTCTAGGGGGCAGGACTGAAGCTTTCTTT
CASSLGGRTEAFF